This note documents a single TCR beta chain sequence. For the second PCR, which ran for about 6 to 11 cycles, a sample-barcoded 5' primer and a J-beta primer mix were used. TCRdb recomputed calls from the 5' RACE reads with MiXCR, one row per CDR3 protein. The repertoire holds around 900,000 distinct CDR3 sequences, with roughly 51% as singletons. The sample belongs to a study of blood T cells in healthy people across ages. For the study at large: About one barcoded beta molecule per two T cells came from capture by template switching.

Trimming at V came to 3 bases and at J to 2 bases, leaving 15 bases not matched to a gene. This CDR3 comprises 19 residues. CDR1 and CDR2 (germline): KGHSH, LQKENI. All donors came from Russia, were Caucasian and healthy, and spanned ages roughly 6 to 95. Donors each provided around 9 milliliters of peripheral blood. This chain links TRBV18 with TRBJ2-3; 9 bases map to TRBD1. This TCR was sampled from a woman aged 60-70 years in good health. Sequencing was carried out using blood. The CDR3, as DNA: TGTGCCAGCTCACCGGGACAGGGCCACTCTCGTCCCATCACAGATACGCAGTATTTT. Amino acids: CASSPGQGHSRPITDTQYF.